The T cell receptor (beta chain) under discussion was sequenced for a study of T cells in Graves' hyperthyroidism and ophthalmopathy. Turning to the study itself: Blood was drawn when the patient was first diagnosed and still untreated. The study's findings and limits: In the analysis, a 13 V-J model separated ophthalmopathy from stable hyperthyroidism.

Amplified TCR beta CDR3 regions derived from RNA transcripts. With the HTBI primer set, the TCR CDR3 went through a first round of RT-PCR. In TCRdb, the multiplex PCR reads were re-called with MiXCR into one record per CDR3 protein. The data hold under 750,000 distinct CDR3 sequences, with around a sixth observed a single time. Hyperthyroidism was newly diagnosed in patients aged 18 to 65 (duration under 2 months). The PBMCs were taken from about 10 ml of fresh peripheral blood. CDR3 length: 15 residues. V trimming: 2 bases; J trimming: 5 bases; junction bases outside the gene matches: 5. From germline, CDR1 is SGHDT and CDR2 YYEEEE. Only a few counts were recorded for this clonotype. The target antigen is unknown.

The rearrangement uses TRBV5-6 and TRBJ2-7; 12 bases align to TRBD2. This clonotype was sampled from a woman between 45 and 65 years old with Graves' hyperthyroidism that later progressed to Graves' ophthalmopathy. The sample comprised blood. This CDR3 reads CASSFSGLAGHEQYF. In nucleotides, the CDR3 is TGTGCCAGCAGCTTCTCGGGACTAGCGGGTCACGAGCAGTACTTC.